The 23 T cell receptor beta chains below were found in one sample sequenced in a study of long-term antiretroviral therapy in people with HIV. It was version v3.0 of the immunoSEQ assay that was run at survey level. Only in-frame clones appear in the TCRdb table, and some are missing; sequencing was by immunoSEQ multiplex PCR. This table holds 20,000 to 25,000 clones, under 90% found once. Sample: unsorted PBMCs, taken 1.9 years after starting antiretroviral therapy. The receptor set was obtained from a woman aged 45-65 years with HIV.

V gene TRBV10-3 combines with J gene TRBJ2-3; D is tentatively TRBD1 or TRBD2 (5 bases each). V lost 2 bases to trimming and J lost 8 bases, with 14 bases between them. The CDR3 has 14 amino acids. Looked up from germline, CDR1 is ENHRY and CDR2 is SYGVKD. The CDR3 loop is CAISEGSIGGTQYF. DNA for the CDR3: TGTGCCATCAGTGAGGGCTCCATTGGGGGTACGCAGTATTTT.

The table lists this clone with a few counts. The V gene is TRBV5-6, the J gene TRBJ2-3; weak D call: TRBD1 (6 bases). With 4 bases removed from V and 0 bases from J, the gap between germline ends came to 12 bases. Germline lookup yields CDR1 SGHDT and CDR2 YYEEEE. The CDR3 extends over 15 amino acids. CDR3 sequence: CASSLQGSSTDTQYF. CDR3 nucleotides: TGTGCCAGCAGCCTACAGGGCAGTAGCACAGATACGCAGTATTTT.

This chain joins TRBV7-4 and TRBJ1-2; D is perhaps TRBD1 (6 bases). Germline V gene lookup returns CDR1 SGHVT and CDR2 SQSDAQ. The CDR3 spans 17 residues. V shed 1 base and J shed 5 bases, with 20 bases lying between them. The CDR3 reads CASSLGGGGRVEYGYTF. CDR3 coding DNA: TGTGCCAGCAGCTTAGGAGGGGGGGGGCGCGTGGAGTATGGCTACACCTTC.

The chain joins TRBV28 to TRBJ2-5; 7 bases line up with TRBD2. CDR1 is MDHEN and CDR2 is SYDVKM in the germline V gene. The CDR3 length is 16 residues. Trimming cost V 7 bases and J 2 bases; bases outside gene matches: 13. The CDR3 region is CASNVLAAGRQETQYF. In DNA form, the CDR3 reads TGTGCCAGCAACGTCCTAGCGGCGGGGAGGCAAGAGACCCAGTACTTC.

The chain recombines TRBV5-6 with TRBJ1-2; D is undetermined. V dropped 7 bases and J dropped 5 bases, with 12 bases sitting between them. CDR1 is SGHDT, CDR2 YYEEEE, per germline. The CDR3 sequence is 12 residues long. In nucleotides, the CDR3 is TGTGCCAGCGGGCCCGGCGCGTATGGCTACACCTTC. Protein product: CASGPGAYGYTF. Drawing the rest from reference TRBV5-6 and TRBJ1-2, the complete variable domain is DAGVTQSPTHLIKTRGQQVTLRCSPKSGHDTVSWYQQALGQGPQFIFQYYEEEERQRGNFPDRFSGHQFPNYSSELNVNALLLGDSALYLCASGPGAYGYTFGSGTRLTVV.

This clone was counted once. The CDR3 is CASSLAGPYNEQFF. CDR3 coding DNA: TGTGCCAGCAGCCTAGCGGGACCCTACAATGAGCAGTTCTTC. The rearrangement joins TRBV7-3 to TRBJ2-1; 9 bases line up with TRBD2. The ends lost 5 bases at V and 2 bases at J; junction bases unmatched: 1. CDR3 length: 14 amino acids. Germline values: CDR1 SGHTA, CDR2 FQGTGA. Using reference TRBV7-3 and TRBJ2-1 for the parts outside the CDR3, the full variable domain is GAGVSQTPSNKVTEKGKYVELRCDPISGHTALYWYRQSLGQGPEFLIYFQGTGAADDSGLPNDRFFAVRPEGSVSTLKIQRTERGDSAVYLCASSLAGPYNEQFFGPGTRLTVL.

Points on this clone: The conserved phenylalanine or tryptophan normally closing the CDR3 is absent here, so this likely arose from a read error. It is unclear where the CDR3 begins or ends on the DNA, so no DNA is shown, and the CDR3 is as TCRdb lists it. The chain carries TRBV6-1 and TRBJ1-3. The CDR3 is 11 residues long, counting both termini. Germline CDR1 reads MNHNS; CDR2 reads SASEGT. CDR3 loop: CASSELGRGWV.

The gene calls are TRBV30 and TRBJ1-2; D is ambiguous. The germline CDR1 and CDR2 sequences are GTSNPN and SVGIG (reference sequence). V gave up 0 bases and J gave up 2 bases, with 10 bases separating them. The CDR3 consists of 14 residues. The CDR3 DNA sequence: TGTGCCTGGAGTGTACGGATCTCCAACTATGGCTACACCTTC. Its protein product is CAWSVRISNYGYTF. Variable domain in full (rest from reference TRBV30 and TRBJ1-2): SQTIHQWPATLVQPVGSPLSLECTVEGTSNPNLYWYRQAAGRGLQLLFYSVGIGQISSEVPQNLSASRPQDRQFILSSKKLLLSDSGFYLCAWSVRISNYGYTFGSGTRLTVV.

The V call is TRBV30, the J call TRBJ2-5; D remains unclear. The CDR3 runs 16 residues. Germline V gene sequence: CDR1 GTSNPN, CDR2 SVGIG (reference sequence). Trimming stripped 3 bases from V and 5 bases from J, with 22 bases between. The CDR3 spells CAWSKQLVLVGETQYF. The CDR3 DNA reads as TGTGCCTGGAGCAAACAATTAGTTTTGGTTGGGGAGACCCAGTACTTC. Full variable domain (outside the CDR3, taken from reference TRBV30 and TRBJ2-5): SQTIHQWPATLVQPVGSPLSLECTVEGTSNPNLYWYRQAAGRGLQLLFYSVGIGQISSEVPQNLSASRPQDRQFILSSKKLLLSDSGFYLCAWSKQLVLVGETQYFGPGTRLLVL.

The chain uses TRBV29-1 and TRBJ2-5; a weak D match, TRBD2 (6 bases). V shed 3 bases and J shed 2 bases, with 10 bases lying between them. Germline assignment: CDR1 SQVTM and CDR2 ANQGSEA. The CDR3 is 13 amino acids. This CDR3 reads CSVEGRTQETQYF. The CDR3 DNA is TGCAGCGTTGAGGGGAGGACACAAGAGACCCAGTACTTC. The full variable domain, completed using reference TRBV29-1 and TRBJ2-5, is SAVISQKPSRDICQRGTSLTIQCQVDSQVTMMFWYRQQPGQSLTLIATANQGSEATYESGFVIDKFPISRPNLTFSTLTVSNMSPEDSSIYLCSVEGRTQETQYFGPGTRLLVL.

The chain recombines TRBV5-8 with TRBJ2-5, with D tentatively TRBD2 (5 bases). Germline assignment: CDR1 SGHTS and CDR2 YDEGEE. The CDR3 sequence is 14 residues long. Deletions cut 4 bases from V and 1 base from J, with 11 bases between. In DNA form, the CDR3 reads TGTGCCAGCAGCCCGAGGGCAGCCCAAGAGACCCAGTACTTC. Protein sequence: CASSPRAAQETQYF.

This clone was seen once. The V and J genes are TRBV6-5 and TRBJ1-5; a weak D match, TRBD1 (6 bases). The CDR3 runs 15 residues. CDR1 is MNHEY, CDR2 SVGAGI, per germline. V lost 6 bases and J 2 bases, leaving 14 bases between the germline ends. In DNA form, the CDR3 reads TGTGCCAGCAGGCCCCCGGGGGCCGGCAATCAGCCCCAGCATTTT. This sequence encodes CASRPPGAGNQPQHF.

The rearrangement links TRBV19 to TRBJ2-6; 9 bases fit TRBD1. Germline CDR1 reads LNHDA; CDR2 reads SQIVND (reference sequence). The CDR3 is 18 amino acids. Trimming cost V 5 bases and J 0 bases; bases outside gene matches: 8. CDR3 sequence (DNA): TGTGCCAGTAGTGTGGGGGACAGGGCCTACTCTGGGGCCAACGTCCTGACTTTC. This codes for CASSVGDRAYSGANVLTF.

The genes are TRBV9 and TRBJ1-5; D is possibly TRBD1 (5 bases). Trimming took 0 bases from V and 5 from J, leaving 9 bases between them. Germline lookup yields CDR1 SGDLS and CDR2 YYNGEE. This CDR3 region has 14 residues. The CDR3 nucleotides are TGTGCCAGCAGCGTAGCGGGGGGGGATCAGCCCCAGCATTTT. Amino acids: CASSVAGGDQPQHF.

The V and J genes are TRBV21-1 and TRBJ1-1; TRBD1 is taken as the D call from the table, unchecked against the DNA. TRBV21-1 is a documented pseudogene. The CDR3 consists of 16 residues. The CDR3 nucleotides are TGTGCCAGCAGCAAAGGGCCGGACACCATGAACACTGAAGCTTTCTTT. This translates into CASSKGPDTMNTEAFF.

This sequence joins TRBV4-3 and TRBJ1-5, with D perhaps TRBD1 (6 bases). The germline V gene has CDR1 LGHNA and CDR2 YSLEER. V was trimmed by 0 bases and J by 6 bases, leaving 12 bases between them. CDR3 length: 15 amino acids. The CDR3 nucleotides read TGCGCCAGCAGCCAAGAGATGGGGGCGGGTCAGCCCCAGCATTTT. Protein product: CASSQEMGAGQPQHF.

The chain links TRBV5-6 to TRBJ1-1; the D is unclear. The V end was cut by 2 bases, the J end by 1 base, with 6 bases between. The CDR3 totals 13 residues. Germline values: CDR1 SGHDT, CDR2 YYEEEE. CDR3 residues: CASSFPENTEAFF. CDR3 coding DNA: TGTGCCAGCAGCTTTCCTGAGAACACTGAAGCTTTCTTT.

The rearrangement joins TRBV10-3 to TRBJ1-1; the match to TRBD1 covers 7 bases. After removal of 6 bases from V and 3 bases from J, the junction contained 7 bases not matched to a gene. The CDR3 extends over 14 amino acids. Germline loops: CDR1 ENHRY, CDR2 SYGVKD. The CDR3, as DNA: TGTGCCATCAGATTACAGGGGAGGGACACTGAAGCTTTCTTT. Amino acid sequence: CAIRLQGRDTEAFF.

The chain has TRBV5-4 and TRBJ2-2; D is possibly TRBD1 (7 bases). The CDR3 runs 16 residues. Trimming shortened V by 0 bases and J by 3 bases, and 12 bases separated the two germline ends. CDR1 SGHNT and CDR2 YYREEE come from the germline V gene (reference sequence). This CDR3 is CASSLVGRGDTGELFF. CDR3 nucleotides: TGTGCCAGCAGCTTGGTAGGCAGGGGGGACACCGGGGAGCTGTTTTTT.

V and J are TRBV9 and TRBJ2-1, with 11 bases identical to TRBD1. The V gene's germline CDR1 is SGDLS and CDR2 YYNGEE. The junction had 6 bases not matched to a gene; V was cut back by 4 bases and J by 9 bases. The CDR3 is 14 residues long. The CDR3 spells CASSIRTGGGEQFF. The CDR3 DNA sequence: TGTGCCAGCAGCATTAGGACAGGGGGCGGTGAGCAGTTCTTC.

This sequence joins TRBV7-9 and TRBJ2-3, with 9 bases aligning to TRBD2. The germline CDR1 and CDR2 sequences are SEHNR and FQNEAQ (reference sequence). CDR3 size: 16 residues. The V and J ends lost 1 base and 6 bases, in that order; junction bases with no gene match: 8. This chain's CDR3 is CASSLDGGGARDTQYF. DNA for the CDR3: TGTGCCAGCAGCTTAGATGGCGGGGGGGCCAGGGATACGCAGTATTTT.

This clone occurred once. The V gene is TRBV7-2, the J gene TRBJ1-1, with TRBD1 matching 10 bases. The CDR3 has 15 residues. Losses at the gene ends were 6 bases for V and 3 bases for J; bases not matched to a gene: 7. Germline V gene sequence: CDR1 SGHTA, CDR2 FQGNSA. In nucleotides, the CDR3 is TGTGCCAGCAGTCCCGGGACAGGGGCTTACACTGAAGCTTTCTTT. Translated, it gives CASSPGTGAYTEAFF.

The genes are TRBV4-3 and TRBJ1-1; D perhaps matches TRBD1 (6 bases). V gave up 1 base and J gave up 0 bases, with 15 bases separating them. The CDR3 runs to 17 residues. Germline values: CDR1 LGHNA, CDR2 YSLEER. The CDR3 DNA follows: TGCGCCAGCAGCCAAGGGGGAGGGGGAGGGCTGAACACTGAAGCTTTCTTT. Protein: CASSQGGGGGLNTEAFF.